This section outlines one T cell receptor (beta chain) sequence together with its context. Which antigen it targets is not known. There are no base qualities to consult, and no much larger clone falls within one base. This sample was taken from a study of cytomegalovirus exposure and HLA in healthy donors (dated by TCRdb to the late 2010s). Study-wide context: According to a later analysis, the roughly 120 validation repertoires were produced on the same platform as the 700 or so repertoires of the first cohort. The aim of the study was to test whether cataloging public T cell receptors could identify signatures of past pathogen exposure. A separate validation cohort of over 95 different subjects was used in addition to the approximately 610-subject first cohort. High-throughput TCR immunosequencing, statistical association of individual TCRs with disease status, and machine learning were combined to predict cytomegalovirus infection status. Points the paper makes about the study in general: In vitro tests confirmed that a few of the cytomegalovirus-associated TCR beta chains recognize cytomegalovirus antigens. A later analysis found that TCRs clustered in the first cohort also tended to co-occur in the 95 to 150 validation repertoires, with just under 95% of cluster scores above 0. Most TCR sequences were observed very rarely across donors, whereas some public TCRs were present in many individuals. The validation cohort had no HLA typing available for a later analysis, so co-occurrence within that cohort was assessed over all 120 or so repertoires. The study listed approximately 150 TCR beta chains as associated with cytomegalovirus. The authors suggested that the approach could potentially be generalized to other disease states and immunological phenotypes. The classifier was reported to diagnose cytomegalovirus status with high specificity and sensitivity in both the original cohort and the validation cohort.

The receptor library was made with the immunoSEQ multiplex PCR assay. The authors' pipeline ran thus. A statistical classification framework was built to diagnose cytomegalovirus status from the catalog of TCR beta chain sequences. In its TCRdb copy, this immuneACCESS table keeps in-frame sequences only and misses some clones. Where compared with another copy, unresolved V genes explain less than half of these, and the others have no known cause. V and J calls plus clone size are reproduced from that table; the DNA served to infer D and trimming. This sample lists about 160,000 clones; roughly nine tenths were detected once. The top ten clonotypes cover more than 3.5% of the sample. For CDR1 and CDR2, the germline V gene lists SNHLY and FYNNEI. From the cysteine through the phenylalanine, the CDR3 covers 14 amino acids. Only the CDR3 region is kept as DNA, spanning 42 bases read in frame from base 1. For this chain, trimming is 6 bases at the V end and 2 bases at the J end, and the number of junction bases without a gene match is 4.

The donors belonged to the validation cohort of about 120 subjects, which was separate from the roughly 680-subject first cohort. This sequence originates from a man in his late teens or twenties in good health and CMV-seropositive. The rearranged chain carries TRBV2 and TRBJ1-5, and TRBD1 matches 7 of the central bases. The sequencing input was PBMCs. The DNA sequence follows: TGTGCCAGCAGGAGACAGGGCGGCAATCAGCCCCAGCATTTT. Its translation reads: CASRRQGGNQPQHF.